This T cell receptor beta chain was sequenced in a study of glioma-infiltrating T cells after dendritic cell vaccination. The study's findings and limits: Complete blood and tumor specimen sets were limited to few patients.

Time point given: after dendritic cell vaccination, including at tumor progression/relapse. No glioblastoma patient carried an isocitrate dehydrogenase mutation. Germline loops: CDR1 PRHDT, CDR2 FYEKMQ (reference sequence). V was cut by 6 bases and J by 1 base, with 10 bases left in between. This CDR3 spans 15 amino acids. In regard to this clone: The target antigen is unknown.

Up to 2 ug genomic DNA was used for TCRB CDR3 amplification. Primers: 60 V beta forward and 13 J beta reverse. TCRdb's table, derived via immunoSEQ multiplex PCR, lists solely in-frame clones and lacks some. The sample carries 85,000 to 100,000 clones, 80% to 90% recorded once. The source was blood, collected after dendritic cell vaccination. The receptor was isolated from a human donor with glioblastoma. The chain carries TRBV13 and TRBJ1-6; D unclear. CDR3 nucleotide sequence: TGTGCCAGCAGACGGAGGGCGTCCTATAATTCACCCCTCCACTTT. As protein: CASRRRASYNSPLHF.